Each of the 8 T cell receptor beta chains below was sequenced from the same sample in a study of blood T cell repertoires in COVID-19. Measured with immunoSEQ multiplex PCR; TCRdb has only the in-frame clones, and not every one. This table has under 200,000 clones, about 85% appearing once. Sequenced sample: PBMCs or T cells enriched from blood (not recorded which). The source is a woman in her thirties or forties with acute COVID-19.

V and J are TRBV15 and TRBJ2-3, with 10 bases matching TRBD1. In germline, CDR1 is LNHNV, CDR2 YYDKDF (reference sequence). This CDR3 contains 16 residues. Trimming at V came to 0 bases and at J to 14 bases, leaving 14 bases not matched to a gene. CDR3 amino acids: CATSRDAPRQGAGLYF. DNA of the CDR3: TGTGCCACCAGCAGAGATGCCCCCCGACAGGGGGCGGGTTTGTATTTT.

The chain uses TRBV2 and TRBJ1-1, with a weak D call TRBD1 (5 bases). Germline V lookup: CDR1 SNHLY, CDR2 FYNNEI. This CDR3 region has 16 residues. The ends were cut back, 7 bases at V and 11 bases at J, with 29 bases in the middle. The CDR3 loop reads CASIDSFSLAVLGAFF. Here the CDR3 DNA reads TGTGCCAGCATCGACAGTTTTAGTTTAGCGGTCTTAGGGGCTTTCTTT.

The CDR3 nucleotides read TGTGCCTGGAGTGTCAGGACTAGCAGATACAATGAGCAGTTCTTC. Amino acid sequence: CAWSVRTSRYNEQFF. V and J are TRBV30 and TRBJ2-1; 8 nucleotides line up with TRBD2. V was clipped by 0 bases and J by 4 bases; unmatched bases: 5. The germline CDR1 and CDR2 sequences are GTSNPN and SVGIG (reference sequence). The length of the CDR3 is 15 residues.

The V call is TRBV29-1, the J call TRBJ1-2; 10 positions match TRBD1. Germline loops: CDR1 SQVTM, CDR2 ANQGSEA. This CDR3 has 16 amino acids. After removal of 4 bases from V and 6 bases from J, the junction contained 14 bases not matched to a gene. The CDR3 loop reads CSVALLRDRGSDGYTF. The DNA of the CDR3 is TGCAGCGTTGCGCTCCTCCGGGACAGGGGATCGGATGGCTACACCTTC.

This CDR3 is CASSDTSGRASEQYV. The CDR3 DNA reads as TGTGCCAGCAGTGACACTAGCGGGAGGGCCAGTGAGCAGTACGTC. The chain recombines TRBV6-1 with TRBJ2-7, with TRBD2 matching 13 bases. Germline assignment: CDR1 MNHNS and CDR2 SASEGT. The V segment lost 3 bases and the J segment 7 bases; nucleotides outside the gene matches: 6. This CDR3 is built from 15 residues.

This chain joins TRBV3-1 (or the pseudogene TRBV3-2) and TRBJ2-1; 10 bases match TRBD2. The junction had 4 bases not matched to a gene; V was cut back by 4 bases and J by 4 bases. Germline V lookup: CDR1 LGHDT, CDR2 YNNKEL (reference sequence). The CDR3 has 15 amino acids. CDR3 coding DNA: TGTGCCAGCAGCCGCCCTAGCGGGGGTTACAATGAGCAGTTCTTC. It translates to CASSRPSGGYNEQFF.

Concerning this clone: A read error may account for a junction end that differs from germline. The rearrangement uses TRBV30 and TRBJ2-3, with a possible D match to TRBD2 (6 bases). The CDR3 is 13 amino acids. Germline CDR1 reads GTSNPN; CDR2 reads SVGIG (reference sequence). CDR3 coding DNA: TGTGCCTGGGGGTTTAGTTTTTCCGGGGGTGAGGATTTT. It is translated as CAWGFSFSGGEDF.

The genes are TRBV30 and TRBJ1-6, with 8 bases identical to TRBD1. The CDR3 length is 13 residues. Unmatched junction bases numbered 1, after V lost 0 bases and J lost 9 bases. Germline CDR1 reads GTSNPN; CDR2 reads SVGIG (reference sequence). The CDR3 sequence is CAWSVDRGSPLHF. The CDR3 DNA reads TGTGCCTGGAGTGTCGACAGGGGTTCACCCCTCCACTTT.